The 5 T cell receptor beta chains reported below all come from one sample, sequenced in a study of metastatic and nonmetastatic thyroid tumors (dated by TCRdb to about 2020). No treatment had been received by any patient before thyroid surgery. Library construction relied on PCR. The sample was run on an Illumina HiSeq 4000. TCRdb's own reprocessing of the public reads used fastp at Q25 and MiXCR and kept productive beta chains. The sample yields 25,000 to 35,000 clones; 15% to 20% were counted once. Clones ranked in the top ten supply about 4.6% of the sample. The sample consisted of blood. Every receptor here comes from a female donor with papillary thyroid cancer or a benign thyroid nodule (not recorded which). Some clones in this sample may be carry-over from other donors' samples.

The chain has TRBV28 and TRBJ1-2; D not resolved. CDR3 length: 13 amino acids. Trimming took off 9 bases at V and 8 bases at J, with 19 bases between the two ends. Germline V gives CDR1 MDHEN, CDR2 SYDVKM. CDR3 coding DNA: TGTGCCAGATCTCTACCACTATCCGTCGGCTACACCTTC. Translated: CARSLPLSVGYTF.

This clone was found many times. The chain combines TRBV27 with TRBJ2-5, with 11 bases that match TRBD2. Germline loops: CDR1 MNHEY, CDR2 SMNVEV (reference sequence). The trim removed 6 bases at V and 4 bases at J, leaving 10 bases unmatched. This CDR3 region has 16 residues. DNA of the CDR3: TGTGCCAGCAGGCCTCGAAAAGGACTAGCGGGAGAGACCCAGTACTTC. Its protein product is CASRPRKGLAGETQYF.

This clone has at least ten counts. The rearrangement uses TRBV7-2 and TRBJ2-6; D unclear. The CDR3 extends over 13 amino acids. Trimming cost V 5 bases and J 4 bases, with 6 bases left between them. In germline, CDR1 is SGHTA, CDR2 FQGNSA. CDR3 loop: CASSPLGANVLTF. CDR3 nucleotide sequence: TGTGCCAGCAGCCCCCTGGGGGCCAACGTCCTGACTTTC.

At least ten counts were recorded for this clone. V is TRBV2 and J is TRBJ1-4; tentative D call: TRBD1 (6 bases). Germline V CDR1 and CDR2: SNHLY, FYNNEI. Trimming removed 3 bases at V and 4 bases at J, with 9 bases between. There are 14 residues in the CDR3. The CDR3 protein is CASSDNRDNEKLFF. CDR3 nucleotides: TGTGCCAGCAGTGATAACAGGGATAATGAAAAACTGTTTTTT.

This clone has a count of ten or more. This chain connects TRBV10-1 to TRBJ2-7; TRBD1 matches at 10 bases. CDR3 length: 14 residues. Germline V CDR1 and CDR2: WNHNN, SYGVQD (reference sequence). The V segment lost 6 bases and the J segment 3 bases; nucleotides outside the gene matches: 5. The CDR3 region has the DNA TGCGCCAGCAGCTCCGGGACAGGGGTCTACGAGCAGTACTTC. Protein product: CASSSGTGVYEQYF.